The sequence of this T cell receptor (beta chain) was determined in a study of blood T cell repertoires in COVID-19 (dated by TCRdb to the early 2020s). About the study as a whole: Samples covering the acute and convalescent phases of COVID-19 were provided by collaborators in the United States, Italy and Spain. The material from the prospective study consisted of cDNA or gDNA derived from T cells, B-cell-depleted T cells, or PBMCs. The dataset comprised deeply sampled blood TCRbeta repertoires from subjects exposed to, actively infected with, or recovered from COVID-19. A freely available public database, intended as a resource for researchers studying the immune response to SARS-CoV-2, is where the repertoires were released. Samples came from the ongoing ImmuneRACE study (first 160 participants) plus 1,254 subjects from 6 global collaborators. The sample metadata nearly always contained a de-identified subject ID, COVID-19 status, age in years and sex. Where available, HLA class I and class II types were taken from metadata supplied by the sample provider and were not determined by assay-based typing. Findings and caveats that apply to the study as a whole: How much clinical and demographic metadata was included differed by source and by participant, and the metadata was provided uncurated.

Per the germline V gene, KGHSH is the CDR1 and LQKENI is the CDR2. Reading from cysteine to phenylalanine, the CDR3 counts 15 amino acids. CDR3 DNA is the only sequence kept; it has 45 bases, read in frame from the first base. Trimming accounts for 4 bases at V and 5 bases at J, while the number of junction bases matched to no gene is 6. TCRbeta CDR3 regions were amplified from genomic DNA using the immunoSEQ Assay, a bias-controlled multiplex PCR. For the original study's pipeline: Within the assay, amplification of reference gene primers was used to estimate how many nucleated cells each sample contained. Sequence reads were collapsed and filtered to measure the absolute abundance of every unique TCRbeta CDR3 rearrangement. For each sample, productive Simpson clonality was calculated as the square root of Simpson's diversity index across productive rearrangements. TCRdb limited this immuneACCESS table to in-frame rearrangements with V and J called. A share of clones is missing; checked studies link under half to unresolved V genes, and the rest is unexplained. The V and J calls and clone size are taken from that table; D and trimming were inferred from the DNA. Counted in this sample were about 150,000 clones; 87% of them appeared once. The biggest ten clones account for over 4.5% of the sample.

Of note for this clone: What antigen it recognizes has not been identified. Within one base of it there is no much larger clone, and no base qualities were kept.

Collaborating institutions collected whole blood in K2EDTA tubes following their own protocols. For TCRbeta analysis, collaborator samples were shipped as frozen whole blood, as isolated PBMCs, or as DNA extracted from either sample type. The sample taken for sequencing was peripheral blood. The sequence links TRBV18 to TRBJ1-4, with 8 middle bases fitting TRBD1. The sequence came from a human donor in a cohort sampled during active COVID-19. Here the CDR3 is given as CASSLSQGANEKLFF. Here is the DNA: TGTGCCAGCTCACTCTCGCAGGGGGCGAATGAAAAACTGTTTTTT.